The next 32 T cell receptor beta chains were all read from a single sample in a study of response to subunit inactivated influenza vaccine. TCRdb ran MiXCR on the RT-PCR reads and lists one entry per CDR3 protein. The table includes 200,000 to 300,000 distinct CDR3 sequences, 10% to 15% detected once. Sequenced here: non-naive T cells sorted from PBMCs, sampled 14 to 15 days before vaccination. Source of these receptors: a man aged 50 to 59 who received an inactivated influenza vaccine.

This clonotype was seen a few times. The chain uses TRBV4-2 and TRBJ2-1, with D possibly being TRBD1 (6 bases). CDR1 and CDR2 (germline): LGHNA, YNFKEQ. V was clipped by 0 bases and J by 7 bases, with 13 bases between them. CDR3 length: 15 residues. The CDR3 DNA reads as TGTGCCAGCAGCCAAGATAGTAAGGACAGAAATGAGCAGTTCTTC. Its protein product is CASSQDSKDRNEQFF.

This clonotype was seen a few times. This sequence joins TRBV5-4 and TRBJ1-1, with 9 positions matching TRBD1. Germline assignment: CDR1 SGHNT and CDR2 YYREEE (reference sequence). Trimming cost V 4 bases and J 5 bases; bases outside gene matches: 6. The CDR3 sequence is 14 residues long. CDR3 sequence reads: CASSRRDRETEAFF. In DNA, the CDR3 is TGTGCCAGCAGCCGACGGGACAGGGAGACTGAAGCTTTCTTT.

This clonotype was counted ten times or more. The chain joins TRBV5-1 to TRBJ2-1; 7 nucleotides align to TRBD2. Losses at the gene ends were 4 bases for V and 10 bases for J; bases not matched to a gene: 8. Germline CDR1 SGHRS, CDR2 YFSETQ. CDR3 size: 13 residues. CDR3 in amino acids: CASSTRDYSEQFF. The DNA for the CDR3 is TGCGCCAGCAGCACCCGGGACTACTCGGAGCAGTTCTTC.

V gene TRBV5-6 combines with J gene TRBJ2-4; unclear D gene. CDR1 is SGHDT, CDR2 YYEEEE, per germline. There are 18 residues in the CDR3. V was clipped by 0 bases and J by 2 bases, with 18 bases between them. CDR3 coding DNA: TGTGCCAGCAGCTTGGACACGGGCGGCTTCTGGACCAAAAACATTCAGTACTTC. Translating gives CASSLDTGGFWTKNIQYF.

This clonotype was seen more than once but under ten times. J is TRBJ2-1 and V is TRBV12-3 or TRBV12-4; D remains unclear. The V end lost 6 bases, the J end lost 9 bases, and 9 bases lay between the germline ends. The CDR3 runs to 11 residues. CDR3 protein: CASSGPGEQFF. Written as DNA, the CDR3 is TGTGCCAGCAGCGGGCCGGGTGAGCAGTTCTTC.

The chain couples TRBV7-2 to TRBJ2-7; D may be TRBD1 (6 bases). This CDR3 comprises 13 residues. The ends were cut back, 1 base at V and 11 bases at J, with 15 bases in the middle. Germline V CDR1 and CDR2: SGHTA, FQGNSA. CDR3 sequence: CASSLDSFQGKYF. CDR3 coding DNA: TGTGCCAGCAGCTTAGACTCATTCCAGGGGAAGTACTTC.

This clonotype was counted between two and nine times. The V gene is TRBV4-3, the J gene TRBJ2-2; D gene ambiguous. This CDR3 is built from 16 residues. Germline loops: CDR1 LGHNA, CDR2 YSLEER. V gave up 4 bases and J gave up 4 bases, with 16 bases separating them. CDR3 region: CASSPESGSGTGELFF. In DNA form, the CDR3 reads TGCGCCAGCAGCCCAGAATCCGGTTCGGGCACCGGGGAGCTGTTTTTT.

This clonotype was counted only a few times. In DNA form, the CDR3 reads TGTGCCAGCACGAACTCGGGACTCCCCTCTGGGGCCAACGTCCTGACTTTC. It encodes CASTNSGLPSGANVLTF. V gene TRBV2 combines with J gene TRBJ2-6, with D perhaps TRBD2 (6 bases). This CDR3 has 17 residues. Looked up from germline, CDR1 is SNHLY and CDR2 is FYNNEI. V lost 7 bases and J 0 bases, leaving 16 bases between the germline ends. Filled out from reference TRBV2 and TRBJ2-6, the complete variable domain reads EPEVTQTPSHQVTQMGQEVILRCVPISNHLYFYWYRQILGQKVEFLVSFYNNEISEKSEIFDDQFSVERPDGSNFTLKIRSTKLEDSAMYFCASTNSGLPSGANVLTFGAGSRLTVL.

The chain joins TRBV12-3 or TRBV12-4 to TRBJ2-2; unclear D gene. The ends were cut back, 7 bases at V and 1 base at J, with 7 bases in the middle. The CDR3 spans 13 residues. CDR3 region: CASNTLNTGELFF. In DNA, the CDR3 is TGTGCCAGCAATACTCTGAACACCGGGGAGCTGTTTTTT.

This clonotype was counted a single time. The DNA of the CDR3 is TGCAGTGTTTTACCGGCGGAATCCTACGAGCAGTACTTC. It codes for CSVLPAESYEQYF. V gene TRBV20-1 combines with J gene TRBJ2-7, with unresolved D. The CDR3 is 13 residues long. Germline V lookup: CDR1 DFQATT, CDR2 SNEGSKA (reference sequence). V was trimmed by 7 bases and J by 1 base, leaving 14 bases between them.

This clonotype was counted at least ten times. The chain recombines TRBV12-3 or TRBV12-4 with TRBJ1-5, with no clear D. CDR3 length equals 12 residues. V shed 5 bases and J shed 9 bases, with 11 bases lying between them. CDR3 sequence: CASSGGNRPQHF. CDR3 DNA sequence: TGTGCCAGCAGTGGCGGTAATAGGCCCCAGCATTTT.

This clonotype occurred a few times. The chain recombines TRBV6-4 with TRBJ2-2, with 7 bases that match TRBD1. CDR1 and CDR2 from the germline V gene are MRHNA and SNTAGT. The CDR3 has 14 amino acids. V dropped 6 bases and J dropped 3; count of bases not matched to a gene: 4. The CDR3 bases are TGTGCCAGCAGAACAGGGGTAGACACCGGGGAGCTGTTTTTT. Translating gives CASRTGVDTGELFF.

The V call is TRBV5-1, the J call TRBJ1-4, with D unresolved. Looked up from germline, CDR1 is SGHRS and CDR2 is YFSETQ. This CDR3 is 15 amino acids long. With 5 bases removed from V and 2 bases from J, the gap between germline ends came to 13 bases. The CDR3 is CASRPSLSTNEKLFF. In nucleotides, the CDR3 is TGCGCCAGCAGACCCTCCCTCTCCACTAATGAAAAACTGTTTTTT.

This chain connects TRBV20-1 to TRBJ2-7; the match to TRBD1 covers 8 bases. This CDR3 region has 14 residues. Germline V gives CDR1 DFQATT, CDR2 SNEGSKA (reference sequence). J gave up 3 bases and V 5 bases, and 9 bases lay outside the gene matches. The CDR3 DNA reads as TGCAGTGCTGGGAAGACAGGGGAAAGCTACGAGCAGTACTTC. The encoded protein is CSAGKTGESYEQYF.

This clonotype was seen a handful of times. The chain carries TRBV27 and TRBJ2-1, with 7 bases identical to TRBD1. Losses at the gene ends were 6 bases for V and 1 base for J; bases not matched to a gene: 6. This CDR3 contains 15 residues. Germline V gene sequence: CDR1 MNHEY, CDR2 SMNVEV (reference sequence). In DNA form, the CDR3 reads TGTGCCAGCAGGCTCGGGACAGTATCCTACAATGAGCAGTTCTTC. This codes for CASRLGTVSYNEQFF.

This clonotype was observed a few times. The rearrangement uses TRBV28 and TRBJ2-2; D might be TRBD1 (6 bases). Germline V CDR1 and CDR2: MDHEN, SYDVKM. Trimming removed 5 bases at V and 9 bases at J, with 10 bases between. The CDR3 runs 12 residues. The CDR3 bases are TGTGCCAGCAGTCACACAGGGTGGGAGCTGTTTTTT. Protein sequence: CASSHTGWELFF. Variable domain in full (rest from reference TRBV28 and TRBJ2-2): DVKVTQSSRYLVKRTGEKVFLECVQDMDHENMFWYRQDPGLGLRLIYFSYDVKMKEKGDIPEGYSVSREKKERFSLILESASTNQTSMYLCASSHTGWELFFGEGSRLTVL.

This clonotype has a handful of counts. This chain links TRBV21-1 with TRBJ2-5. TRBV21-1 is a listed pseudogene. The CDR3 consists of 12 residues. The CDR3 sequence: CASSDPTETQYF. In nucleotides, the CDR3 is TGTGCCAGCAGCGACCCGACAGAGACCCAGTACTTC.

In its sample, this clonotype was seen many times. The chain couples TRBV6-5 to TRBJ1-4, with 7 bases aligning to TRBD1. V lost 10 bases and J lost 5; bases outside the gene matches: 4. Germline values: CDR1 MNHEY, CDR2 SVGAGI. This CDR3 contains 12 residues. The CDR3 DNA reads as TGTGCCACTACGACAGGGAATGAAAAACTGTTTTTT. It specifies CATTTGNEKLFF.

The gene calls are TRBV24-1 and TRBJ2-5; D gene uncertain. This CDR3 is built from 15 residues. The germline V gene encodes CDR1 KGHDR and CDR2 SFDVKD. Trimming removed 4 bases from V and 5 bases from J, with 16 bases in between. The CDR3 bases are TGTGCCACCAGTGACCGTACGGGCTTCCCGGAGACCCAGTACTTC. Its translation is CATSDRTGFPETQYF.

This sequence joins TRBV3-1 and TRBJ2-7; D might be TRBD1 (5 bases). V was clipped by 3 bases and J by 0 bases, with 12 bases between them. Germline loops: CDR1 LGHDT, CDR2 YNNKEL (reference sequence). The CDR3 has 15 amino acids. This CDR3 reads CASSQAAGLSYEQYF. In DNA form, the CDR3 reads TGTGCCAGCAGCCAGGCAGCAGGGCTCTCCTACGAGCAGTACTTC.

This clonotype was counted many times. The rearrangement links TRBV28 to TRBJ1-5, with D uncertain. CDR1 MDHEN and CDR2 SYDVKM come from the germline V gene. CDR3 length: 14 amino acids. The V and J ends lost 8 bases and 3 bases respectively, with 14 bases between them. The CDR3 reads CASGLDGYNQPQHF. Here the CDR3 DNA reads TGTGCCAGCGGCCTGGACGGGTACAATCAGCCCCAGCATTTT.

This clonotype was seen at least ten times. The chain carries TRBV20-1 and TRBJ1-1; D is possibly TRBD1 (5 bases). Germline loops: CDR1 DFQATT, CDR2 SNEGSKA (reference sequence). With 8 bases removed from V and 1 base from J, the gap between germline ends came to 11 bases. This CDR3 contains 12 residues. The CDR3 region is CSLSRGNTEAFF. CDR3 DNA: TGCAGTCTCTCTAGGGGGAACACTGAAGCTTTCTTT.

The table lists this clonotype with many counts. The chain has TRBV12-3 or TRBV12-4 and TRBJ2-7; TRBD1 might be the D (5 bases). Trimming took 7 bases from V and 1 from J, leaving 14 bases between them. CDR3 length: 14 amino acids. DNA for the CDR3: TGTGCCAGCAAAGCAGGGATGGGGTCCTACGAGCAGTACTTC. Protein sequence: CASKAGMGSYEQYF.

The J gene is TRBJ2-1, the V gene TRBV27, with D tentatively TRBD1 (6 bases). The CDR3 spans 14 residues. Per the germline V gene, CDR1 is MNHEY and CDR2 is SMNVEV (reference sequence). Trimming shortened V by 4 bases and J by 10 bases, and 17 bases separated the two germline ends. The CDR3 loop is CASSYPGQSREQFF. The CDR3 coding sequence is TGTGCCAGCAGTTATCCCGGACAGTCAAGAGAGCAGTTCTTC.

The gene calls are TRBV6-5 and TRBJ1-2; no definite D call. Per the germline V gene, CDR1 is MNHEY and CDR2 is SVGAGI. V was cut by 0 bases and J by 8 bases, with 13 bases left in between. The CDR3 is 14 amino acids. In DNA form, the CDR3 reads TGTGCCAGCAGTTACTCCGGGGAGGGCGGGGGCTACACCTTC. Translated, it gives CASSYSGEGGGYTF.

The table lists this clonotype with a few counts. The genes are TRBV12-3 or TRBV12-4 and TRBJ2-7; D is undetermined. The V gene lost 10 bases and the J gene lost 1 base, with 14 bases spanning the gap. The CDR3 runs to 13 residues. CDR3 DNA sequence: TGTGCCACCAGAGATAGGGCTTCCTACGAGCAGTACTTC. Protein product: CATRDRASYEQYF.

This clonotype turned up a few times. The chain joins TRBV3-1 to TRBJ2-3; D is unclear. CDR3 length: 14 amino acids. Germline values: CDR1 LGHDT, CDR2 YNNKEL (reference sequence). Trimming shortened V by 8 bases and J by 1 base, and 13 bases separated the two germline ends. The CDR3 region is CASRLRLGTDTQYF. The CDR3 DNA follows: TGTGCCAGCCGACTTCGGTTGGGCACAGATACGCAGTATTTT.

The sample holds many counts of this clonotype. The chain couples TRBV20-1 to TRBJ2-3; D is unclear. The CDR3 extends over 12 amino acids. V lost 6 bases to trimming and J lost 5 bases, with 12 bases between them. Germline V gene lookup returns CDR1 DFQATT and CDR2 SNEGSKA (reference sequence). The CDR3 spells CSAVGNGDTQYF. CDR3 bases: TGCAGTGCCGTCGGAAATGGAGATACGCAGTATTTT.

This clonotype was counted a few times. The J gene is TRBJ2-5, the V gene TRBV4-3; D may correspond to TRBD1 or TRBD2 (5 bases each). Germline V gives CDR1 LGHNA, CDR2 YSLEER. The ends were cut back, 4 bases at V and 4 bases at J, with 13 bases in the middle. The CDR3 is made up of 14 amino acids. CDR3 amino acids: CASSPGPPGETQYF. As DNA, the CDR3 is TGCGCCAGCAGCCCGGGACCCCCTGGAGAGACCCAGTACTTC.

The table lists this clonotype with a count of one. The chain joins TRBV7-6 to TRBJ2-1, with D possibly TRBD2 on 5 matching bases. In germline, CDR1 is SGHVS, CDR2 FNYEAQ. V lost 2 bases and J lost 0, with 14 bases in between. The CDR3 is made up of 17 amino acids. The DNA of the CDR3 is TGTGCCAGCAGCTTATTGAGCGGAGACGGCTCCTACAATGAGCAGTTCTTC. It encodes CASSLLSGDGSYNEQFF.

This clonotype was detected only a few times. The rearrangement links TRBV10-3 to TRBJ2-2; TRBD1 agrees at 11 bases. The germline V gene encodes CDR1 ENHRY and CDR2 SYGVKD. With V trimmed by 9 bases and J by 7 bases, 4 bases remained unmatched. This CDR3 spans 13 amino acids. The CDR3 nucleotides are TGTGCCATTGGACAGGGGGCGGTCGGGGAGCTGTTTTTT. Protein sequence: CAIGQGAVGELFF.

This clonotype has a handful of counts. V is TRBV2 and J is TRBJ1-4; 7 positions agree with TRBD1. Trimming removed 5 bases from V and 12 bases from J; junction bases left unmatched: 12. The CDR3 contains 14 residues. Germline CDR1 SNHLY, CDR2 FYNNEI. The CDR3 bases are TGTGCCAGCAGTTCCCGTGGTCAGGGGGGTGAACTGTTTTTT. Residues: CASSSRGQGGELFF.